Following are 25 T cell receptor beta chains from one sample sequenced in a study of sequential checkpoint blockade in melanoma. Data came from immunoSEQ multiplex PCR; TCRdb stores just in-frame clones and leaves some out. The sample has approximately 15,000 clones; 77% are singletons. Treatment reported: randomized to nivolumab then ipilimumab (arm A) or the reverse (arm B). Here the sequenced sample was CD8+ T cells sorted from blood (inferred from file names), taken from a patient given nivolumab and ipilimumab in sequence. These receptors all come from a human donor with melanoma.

Here the CDR3 DNA reads TGTGCCAGCAGTTTAACCCCCGACAGGGCGAAGCCCCAGCATTTT. As protein: CASSLTPDRAKPQHF. This sequence joins TRBV27 and TRBJ1-5; 7 bases match TRBD1. CDR1 MNHEY and CDR2 SMNVEV come from the germline V gene (reference sequence). The CDR3 totals 15 residues. With V trimmed by 2 bases and J by 8 bases, 9 bases remained unmatched.

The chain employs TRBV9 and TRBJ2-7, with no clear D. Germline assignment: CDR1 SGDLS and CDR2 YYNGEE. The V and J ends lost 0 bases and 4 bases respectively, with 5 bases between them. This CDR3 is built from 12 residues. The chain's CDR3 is CASSVDSYEQYF. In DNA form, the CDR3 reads TGTGCCAGCAGCGTAGACTCGTACGAGCAGTACTTC.

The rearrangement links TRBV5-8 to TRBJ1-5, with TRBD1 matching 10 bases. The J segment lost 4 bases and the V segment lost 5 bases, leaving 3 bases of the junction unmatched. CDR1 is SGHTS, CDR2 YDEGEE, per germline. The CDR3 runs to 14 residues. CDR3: CASSSGQGNQPQHF. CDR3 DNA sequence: TGTGCCAGCAGTTCGGGACAGGGGAATCAGCCCCAGCATTTT.

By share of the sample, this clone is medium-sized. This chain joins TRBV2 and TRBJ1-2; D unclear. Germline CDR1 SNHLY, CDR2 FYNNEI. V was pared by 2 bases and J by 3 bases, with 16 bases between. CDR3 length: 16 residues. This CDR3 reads CASSEWRGLTDYGYTF. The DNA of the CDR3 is TGTGCCAGCAGTGAATGGAGAGGGCTGACCGACTATGGCTACACCTTC.

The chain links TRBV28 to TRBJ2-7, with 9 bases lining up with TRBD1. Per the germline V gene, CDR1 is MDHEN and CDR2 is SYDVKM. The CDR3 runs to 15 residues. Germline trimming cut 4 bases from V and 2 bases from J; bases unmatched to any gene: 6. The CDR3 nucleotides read TGTGCCAGCAGTTCTTATGGGACAGGGCCCTACGAGCAGTACTTC. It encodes CASSSYGTGPYEQYF.

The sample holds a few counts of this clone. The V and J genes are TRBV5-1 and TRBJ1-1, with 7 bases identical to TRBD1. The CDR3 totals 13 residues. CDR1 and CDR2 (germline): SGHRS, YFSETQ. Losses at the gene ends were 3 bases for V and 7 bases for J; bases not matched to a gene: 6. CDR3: CASSSGGVGEAFF. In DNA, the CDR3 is TGCGCCAGCAGCTCAGGGGGTGTCGGTGAAGCTTTCTTT.

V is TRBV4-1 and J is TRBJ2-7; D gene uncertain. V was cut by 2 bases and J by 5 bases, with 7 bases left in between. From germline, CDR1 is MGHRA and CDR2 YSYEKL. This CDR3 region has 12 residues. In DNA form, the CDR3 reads TGCGCCAGCAGCCAATCGGGTAACGAGCAGTACTTC. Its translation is CASSQSGNEQYF.

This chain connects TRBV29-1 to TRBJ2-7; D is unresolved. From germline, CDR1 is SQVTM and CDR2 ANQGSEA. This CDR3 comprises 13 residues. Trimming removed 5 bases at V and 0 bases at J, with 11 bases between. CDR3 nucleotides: TGCAGCGTTTATCCGGCGGCCTCCTACGAGCAGTACTTC. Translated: CSVYPAASYEQYF.

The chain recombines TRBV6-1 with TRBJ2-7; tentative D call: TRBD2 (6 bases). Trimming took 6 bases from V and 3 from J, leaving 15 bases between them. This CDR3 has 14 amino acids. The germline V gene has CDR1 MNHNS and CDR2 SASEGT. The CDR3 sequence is CASSSRDSGYEQYF. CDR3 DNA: TGTGCCAGCAGCTCCCGGGACTCCGGCTACGAGCAGTACTTC.

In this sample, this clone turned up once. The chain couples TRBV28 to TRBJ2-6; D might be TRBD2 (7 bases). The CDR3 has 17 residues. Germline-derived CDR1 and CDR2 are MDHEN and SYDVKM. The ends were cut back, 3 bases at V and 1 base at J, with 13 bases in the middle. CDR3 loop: CASSLEGGRSGANVLTF. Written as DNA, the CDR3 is TGTGCCAGCAGTTTGGAGGGGGGGCGGTCTGGGGCCAACGTCCTGACTTTC. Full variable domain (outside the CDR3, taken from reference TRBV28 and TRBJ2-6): DVKVTQSSRYLVKRTGEKVFLECVQDMDHENMFWYRQDPGLGLRLIYFSYDVKMKEKGDIPEGYSVSREKKERFSLILESASTNQTSMYLCASSLEGGRSGANVLTFGAGSRLTVL.

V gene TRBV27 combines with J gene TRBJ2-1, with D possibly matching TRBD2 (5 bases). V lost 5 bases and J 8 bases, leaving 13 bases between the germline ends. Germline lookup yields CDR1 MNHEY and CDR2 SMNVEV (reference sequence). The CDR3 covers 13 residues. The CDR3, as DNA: TGTGCCAGCAGTAGAGGAGGTATCGATGAGCAGTTCTTC. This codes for CASSRGGIDEQFF.

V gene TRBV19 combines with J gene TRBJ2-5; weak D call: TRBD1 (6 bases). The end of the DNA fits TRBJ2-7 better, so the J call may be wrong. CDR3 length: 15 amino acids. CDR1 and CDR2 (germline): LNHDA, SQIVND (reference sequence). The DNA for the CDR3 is TGTGCCAGTAGTATATGGGGGCCCTCCTCCTACGAGCAGTACTTC. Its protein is CASSIWGPSSYEQYF.

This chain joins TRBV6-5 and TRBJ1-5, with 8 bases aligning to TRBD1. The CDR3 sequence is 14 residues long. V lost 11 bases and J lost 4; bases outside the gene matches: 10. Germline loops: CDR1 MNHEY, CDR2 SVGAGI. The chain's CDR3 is CASGAGGLNQPQHF. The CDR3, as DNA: TGTGCCTCGGGGGCAGGGGGCTTAAATCAGCCCCAGCATTTT.

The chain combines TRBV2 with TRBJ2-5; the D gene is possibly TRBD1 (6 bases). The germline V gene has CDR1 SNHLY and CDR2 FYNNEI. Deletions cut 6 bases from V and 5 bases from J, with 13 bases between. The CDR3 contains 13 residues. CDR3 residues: CASRGDKWETQYF. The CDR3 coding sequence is TGTGCCAGCAGGGGGGACAAATGGGAGACCCAGTACTTC. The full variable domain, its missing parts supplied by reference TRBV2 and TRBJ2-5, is EPEVTQTPSHQVTQMGQEVILRCVPISNHLYFYWYRQILGQKVEFLVSFYNNEISEKSEIFDDQFSVERPDGSNFTLKIRSTKLEDSAMYFCASRGDKWETQYFGPGTRLLVL.

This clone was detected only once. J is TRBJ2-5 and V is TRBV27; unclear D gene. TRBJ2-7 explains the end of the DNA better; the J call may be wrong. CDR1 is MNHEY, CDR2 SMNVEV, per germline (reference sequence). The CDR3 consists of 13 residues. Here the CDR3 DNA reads TGTGCCAGCAGTTTCGGCAGCAACTACGAGCAGTACTTC. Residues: CASSFGSNYEQYF.

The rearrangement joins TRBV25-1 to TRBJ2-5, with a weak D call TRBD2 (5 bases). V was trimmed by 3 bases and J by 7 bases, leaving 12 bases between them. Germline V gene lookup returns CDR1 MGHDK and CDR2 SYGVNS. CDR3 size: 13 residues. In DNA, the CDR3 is TGTGCCAGCAGTGACGAGGGCCTGGGGACCCAGTACTTC. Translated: CASSDEGLGTQYF.

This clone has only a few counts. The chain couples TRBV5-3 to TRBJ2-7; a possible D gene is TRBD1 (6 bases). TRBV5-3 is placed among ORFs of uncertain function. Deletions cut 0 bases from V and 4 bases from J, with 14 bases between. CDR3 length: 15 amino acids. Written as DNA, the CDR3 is TGTGCCAGAAGCTTGGTGGCAGGGGTCCCTTACGAGCAGTACTTC. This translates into CARSLVAGVPYEQYF.

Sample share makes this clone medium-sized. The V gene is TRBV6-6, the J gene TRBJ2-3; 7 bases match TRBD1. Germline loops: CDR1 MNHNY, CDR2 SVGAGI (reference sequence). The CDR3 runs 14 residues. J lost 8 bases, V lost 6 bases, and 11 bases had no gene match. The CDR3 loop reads CASSPAPDRATQYF. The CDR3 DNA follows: TGTGCCAGCAGCCCCGCACCCGACAGGGCTACGCAGTATTTT.

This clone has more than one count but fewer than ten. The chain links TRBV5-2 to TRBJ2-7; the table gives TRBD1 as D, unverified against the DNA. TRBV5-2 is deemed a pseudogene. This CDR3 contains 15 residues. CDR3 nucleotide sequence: TGCGCCAGCAGCCTTAACAGGGCACTTACCTACGAGCAGTACTTC. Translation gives CASSLNRALTYEQYF.

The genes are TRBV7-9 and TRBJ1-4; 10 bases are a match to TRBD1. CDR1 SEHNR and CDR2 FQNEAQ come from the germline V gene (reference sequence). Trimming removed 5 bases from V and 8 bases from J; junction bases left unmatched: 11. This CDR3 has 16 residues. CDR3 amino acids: CASSRSGTGDKEKLFF. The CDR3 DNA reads TGTGCCAGCAGCCGTTCCGGGACAGGGGATAAGGAAAAACTGTTTTTT.

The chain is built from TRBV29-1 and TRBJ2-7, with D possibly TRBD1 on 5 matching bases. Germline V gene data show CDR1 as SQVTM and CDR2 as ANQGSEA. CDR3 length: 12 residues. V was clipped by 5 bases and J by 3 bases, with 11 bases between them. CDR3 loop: CSVRSRDYEQYF. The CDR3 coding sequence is TGCAGCGTTAGGAGCAGGGACTACGAGCAGTACTTC.

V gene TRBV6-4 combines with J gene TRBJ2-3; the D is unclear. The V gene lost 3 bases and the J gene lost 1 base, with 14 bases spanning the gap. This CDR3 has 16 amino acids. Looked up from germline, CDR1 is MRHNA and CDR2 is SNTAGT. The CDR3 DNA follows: TGTGCCAGCAGTGAAGTCCTGGGCTCTGGCACAGATACGCAGTATTTT. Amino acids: CASSEVLGSGTDTQYF.

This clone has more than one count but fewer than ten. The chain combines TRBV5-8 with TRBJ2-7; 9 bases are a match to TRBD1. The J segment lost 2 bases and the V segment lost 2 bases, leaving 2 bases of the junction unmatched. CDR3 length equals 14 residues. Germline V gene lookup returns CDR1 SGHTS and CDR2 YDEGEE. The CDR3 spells CASSFGTGPYEQYF. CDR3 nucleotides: TGTGCCAGCAGCTTCGGGACAGGGCCCTACGAGCAGTACTTC.

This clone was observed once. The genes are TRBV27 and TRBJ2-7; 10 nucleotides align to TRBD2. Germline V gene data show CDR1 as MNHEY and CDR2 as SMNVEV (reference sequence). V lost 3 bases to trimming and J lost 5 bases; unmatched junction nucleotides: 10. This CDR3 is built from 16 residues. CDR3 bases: TGTGCCAGCAGTTTTATCCCTAGCGGGAGTAGTCACGAGCAGTACTTC. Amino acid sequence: CASSFIPSGSSHEQYF.

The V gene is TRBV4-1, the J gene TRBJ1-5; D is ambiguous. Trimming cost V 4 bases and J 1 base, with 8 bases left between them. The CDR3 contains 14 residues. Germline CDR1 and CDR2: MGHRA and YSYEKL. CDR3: CASSLSWSNQPQHF. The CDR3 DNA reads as TGCGCCAGCAGCCTCAGTTGGAGCAATCAGCCCCAGCATTTT.